These 5 T cell receptor beta chains came from one sample sequenced in a study of CD8+CD57+ T cells in acquired aplastic anemia (dated by TCRdb to the late 2010s). The instrument was an Illumina HiSeq 2000. TCR beta VDJ combination and CDR3 sequence profiling used genomic DNA as the template. In-frame beta chains were kept once TCRdb had trimmed the public reads at Q25 with fastp and called clones with MiXCR. Rows are combined by CDR3 protein, so each entry shows the most common genes and DNA. This sample comprises some 280,000 distinct CDR3 sequences, around three fifths of them detected only once. 7% to 9% of the sample is in the top ten clones. The sequenced sample consisted of sorted CD4+, CD8+, or CD8+CD57+ T cells (not recorded which) from PBMCs. The receptors stem from a human donor with severe aplastic anemia or a healthy control (not recorded which).

This clonotype was observed a single time. In nucleotides, the CDR3 is TGTGCCAGCAGCCCCTCCGACAGGGCCATAAATGGCTACACCTTC. Its translation: CASSPSDRAINGYTF. The V and J genes are TRBV7-9 and TRBJ1-2, with TRBD1 identical over 7 bases. The CDR3 loop spans 15 amino acids. Looked up from germline, CDR1 is SEHNR and CDR2 is FQNEAQ (reference sequence). J was trimmed by 6 bases and V by 5 bases; bases with no gene match: 12.

The rearrangement uses TRBV19 and TRBJ2-7, with D possibly TRBD1 on 5 matching bases. Trimming pared 3 bases from V and 6 bases from J, leaving 6 bases between. The CDR3 has 11 residues. The germline V gene has CDR1 LNHDA and CDR2 SQIVND (reference sequence). Here the CDR3 reads CASSMGLEQYF. Written as DNA, the CDR3 is TGTGCCAGTAGTATGGGGCTCGAGCAGTACTTC.

This clonotype turned up a few times. The V gene is TRBV27, the J gene TRBJ2-5; TRBD2 might be the D (7 bases). V was pared by 6 bases and J by 5 bases, with 13 bases between. This CDR3 spans 13 amino acids. Germline-derived CDR1 and CDR2 are MNHEY and SMNVEV (reference sequence). CDR3 DNA: TGTGCCAGCAGCCCCAGGGGAGGGGAGACCCAGTACTTC. It is translated as CASSPRGGETQYF.

This clonotype was seen ten or more times. V usage is TRBV15 and J usage is TRBJ2-2; D remains ambiguous. CDR1 is LNHNV and CDR2 is YYDKDF in the germline V gene (reference sequence). The CDR3 extends over 14 amino acids. Between the trimmed V and J ends, which lost 0 bases and 3 bases, there was a span of 5 bases. The CDR3 DNA reads TGTGCCACCAGCAGAGATCGAGACACCGGGGAGCTGTTTTTT. Its protein product is CATSRDRDTGELFF.

The chain links TRBV6-5 to TRBJ1-3; 8 bases are shared with TRBD1. V lost 6 bases to trimming and J lost 5 bases; unmatched junction nucleotides: 12. Per germline, CDR1 MNHEY and CDR2 SVGAGI. This CDR3 has 16 residues. The CDR3 DNA is TGTGCCAGCAGCCGGTCGGACAGGGCAATTCGAAACACCATATATTTT. This translates into CASSRSDRAIRNTIYF.